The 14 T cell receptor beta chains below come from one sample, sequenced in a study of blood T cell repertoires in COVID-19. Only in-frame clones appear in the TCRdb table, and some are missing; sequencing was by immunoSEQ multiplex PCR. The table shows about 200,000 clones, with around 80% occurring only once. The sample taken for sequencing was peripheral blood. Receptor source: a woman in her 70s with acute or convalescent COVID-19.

CDR3 in DNA: TGTGCCAGCAGAAACAGGGGTACAGATACGCAGTATTTT. Amino acid sequence: CASRNRGTDTQYF. V gene TRBV6-5 combines with J gene TRBJ2-3; 7 positions match TRBD1. Per the germline V gene, CDR1 is MNHEY and CDR2 is SVGAGI. The CDR3 sequence is 13 residues long. Germline trimming cut 6 bases from V and 3 bases from J; bases unmatched to any gene: 3.

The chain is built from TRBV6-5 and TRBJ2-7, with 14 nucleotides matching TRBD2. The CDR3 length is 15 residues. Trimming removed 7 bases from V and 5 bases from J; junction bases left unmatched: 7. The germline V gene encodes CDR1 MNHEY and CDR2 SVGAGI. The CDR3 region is CASTPGTSGSNEQYF. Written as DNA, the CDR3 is TGTGCCAGCACCCCAGGGACTAGCGGGAGCAACGAGCAGTACTTC.

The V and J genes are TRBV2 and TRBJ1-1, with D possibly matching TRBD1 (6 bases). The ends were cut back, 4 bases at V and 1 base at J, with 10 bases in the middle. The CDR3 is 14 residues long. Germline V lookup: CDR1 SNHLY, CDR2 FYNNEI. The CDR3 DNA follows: TGTGCCAGCAGTGTGGACAGACCGAACACTGAAGCTTTCTTT. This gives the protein CASSVDRPNTEAFF.

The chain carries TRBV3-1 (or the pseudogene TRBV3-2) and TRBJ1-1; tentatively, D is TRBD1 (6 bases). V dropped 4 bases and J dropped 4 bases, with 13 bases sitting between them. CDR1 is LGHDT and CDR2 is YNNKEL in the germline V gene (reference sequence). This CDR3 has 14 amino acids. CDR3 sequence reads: CASSLQGFGTEAFF. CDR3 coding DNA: TGTGCCAGCAGCCTTCAGGGGTTCGGCACTGAAGCTTTCTTT.

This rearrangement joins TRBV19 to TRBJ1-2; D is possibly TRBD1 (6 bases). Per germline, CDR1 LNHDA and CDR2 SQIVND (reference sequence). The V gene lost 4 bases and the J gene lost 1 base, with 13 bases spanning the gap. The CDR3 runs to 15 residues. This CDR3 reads CASSTGDTFNYGYTF. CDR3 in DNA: TGTGCCAGTAGTACAGGGGACACCTTTAACTATGGCTACACCTTC. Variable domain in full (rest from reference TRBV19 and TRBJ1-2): DGGITQSPKYLFRKEGQNVTLSCEQNLNHDAMYWYRQDPGQGLRLIYYSQIVNDFQKGDIAEGYSVSREKKESFPLTVTSAQKNPTAFYLCASSTGDTFNYGYTFGSGTRLTVV.

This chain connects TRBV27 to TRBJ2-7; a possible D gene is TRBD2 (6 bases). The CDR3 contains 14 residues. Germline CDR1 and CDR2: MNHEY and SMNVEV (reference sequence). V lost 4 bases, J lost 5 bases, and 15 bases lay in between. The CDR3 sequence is CASSSASVNDEQYF. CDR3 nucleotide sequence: TGTGCCAGCAGTTCGGCTAGCGTCAACGACGAGCAGTACTTC.

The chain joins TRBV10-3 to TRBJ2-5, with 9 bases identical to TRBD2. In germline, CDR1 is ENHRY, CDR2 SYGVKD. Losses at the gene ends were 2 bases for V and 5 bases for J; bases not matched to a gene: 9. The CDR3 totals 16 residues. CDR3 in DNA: TGTGCCATCAGTGAGGGGATGGCGGGAGGGCTGGAGACCCAGTACTTC. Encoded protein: CAISEGMAGGLETQYF.

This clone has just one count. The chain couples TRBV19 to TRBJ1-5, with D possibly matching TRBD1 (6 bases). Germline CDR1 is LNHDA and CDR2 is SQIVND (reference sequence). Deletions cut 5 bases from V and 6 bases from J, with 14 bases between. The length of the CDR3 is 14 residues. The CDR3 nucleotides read TGTGCCAGTAGTTTGGGGGGGGCATTTCAGCCCCAGCATTTT. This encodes CASSLGGAFQPQHF.

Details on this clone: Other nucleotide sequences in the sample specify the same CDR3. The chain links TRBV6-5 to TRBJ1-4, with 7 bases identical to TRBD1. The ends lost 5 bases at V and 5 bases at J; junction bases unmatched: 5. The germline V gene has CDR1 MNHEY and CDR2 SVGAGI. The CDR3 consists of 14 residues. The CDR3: CASSQGTANEKLFF. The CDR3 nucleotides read TGTGCCAGCAGTCAGGGGACAGCCAATGAAAAACTGTTTTTT.

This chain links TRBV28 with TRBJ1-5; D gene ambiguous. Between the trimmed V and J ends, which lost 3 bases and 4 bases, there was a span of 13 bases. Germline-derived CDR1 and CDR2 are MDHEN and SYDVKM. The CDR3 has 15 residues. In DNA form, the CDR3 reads TGTGCCAGCAGTTTCGTACCAGGAGGGAATCAGCCCCAGCATTTT. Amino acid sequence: CASSFVPGGNQPQHF. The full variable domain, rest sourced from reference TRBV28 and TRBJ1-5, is DVKVTQSSRYLVKRTGEKVFLECVQDMDHENMFWYRQDPGLGLRLIYFSYDVKMKEKGDIPEGYSVSREKKERFSLILESASTNQTSMYLCASSFVPGGNQPQHFGDGTRLSIL.

The CDR3 region is CASSWATSNSPLHF. CDR3 in DNA: TGTGCCAGCAGCTGGGCCACCTCTAATTCACCCCTCCACTTT. The V gene is TRBV7-2, the J gene TRBJ1-6; no firm D call. V shed 4 bases and J shed 6 bases, with 10 bases lying between them. In germline, CDR1 is SGHTA, CDR2 FQGNSA. The CDR3 runs to 14 residues.

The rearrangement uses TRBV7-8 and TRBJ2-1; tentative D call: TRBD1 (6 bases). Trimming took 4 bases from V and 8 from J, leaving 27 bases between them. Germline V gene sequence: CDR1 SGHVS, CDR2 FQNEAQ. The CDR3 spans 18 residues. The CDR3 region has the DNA TGTGCCAGCAGCTCCGGTGGGTTCAGGGGCCTCGGAGGCGATGAGCAGTTCTTC. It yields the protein CASSSGGFRGLGGDEQFF.

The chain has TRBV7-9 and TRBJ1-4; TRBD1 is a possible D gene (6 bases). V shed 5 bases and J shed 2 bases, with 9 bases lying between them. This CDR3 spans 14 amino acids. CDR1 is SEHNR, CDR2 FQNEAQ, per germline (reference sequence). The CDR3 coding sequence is TGTGCCAGCAGCGGGGGCGCCACTAATGAAAAACTGTTTTTT. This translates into CASSGGATNEKLFF.

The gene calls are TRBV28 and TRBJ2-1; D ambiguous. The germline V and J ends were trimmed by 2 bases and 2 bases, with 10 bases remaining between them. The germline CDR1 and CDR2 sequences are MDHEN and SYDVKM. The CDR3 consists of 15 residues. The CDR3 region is CASSLIGGTYNEQFF. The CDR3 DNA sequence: TGTGCCAGCAGTTTAATCGGCGGTACCTACAATGAGCAGTTCTTC.